This T cell receptor beta chain was observed in a study of T cells after yellow fever vaccination. TCRdb redid the calling of the 5' RACE reads with MiXCR, one entry per CDR3 protein. This table holds 300,000 or so distinct CDR3 sequences, 3% to 4.5% found once. The CDR3 is 13 amino acids. From germline, CDR1 is MNHEY and CDR2 SVGEGT. Trimming took off 2 bases at V and 4 bases at J, with 8 bases between the two ends. The V gene is TRBV6-2 or TRBV6-3, the J gene TRBJ1-2; D is ambiguous. The TCR originated in a man in his late teens or twenties who received the YFV17D yellow fever vaccine. This sample comprised PBMCs, obtained 5 days after the yellow fever booster vaccination. The CDR3: CASSYGLPYGYTF. In DNA, the CDR3 is TGTGCCAGCAGTTACGGACTGCCCTATGGCTACACCTTC.